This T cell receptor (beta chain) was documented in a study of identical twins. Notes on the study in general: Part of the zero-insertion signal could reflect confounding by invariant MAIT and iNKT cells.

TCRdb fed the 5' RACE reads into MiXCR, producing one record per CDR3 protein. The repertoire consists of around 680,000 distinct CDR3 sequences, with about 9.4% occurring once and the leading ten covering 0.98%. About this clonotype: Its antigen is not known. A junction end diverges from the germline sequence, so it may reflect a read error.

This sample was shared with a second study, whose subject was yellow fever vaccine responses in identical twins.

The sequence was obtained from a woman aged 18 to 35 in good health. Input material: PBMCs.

CDR3 loop: CSAFGGAVRRDTRYF. The CDR3 DNA follows: TGCAGTGCTTTTGGGGGGGCGGTACGAAGAGATACGCGGTATTTT. This sequence joins TRBV20-1 and TRBJ2-3, with D perhaps matching TRBD2 (7 bases). CDR3 length: 15 residues. Germline CDR1 is DFQATT and CDR2 is SNEGSKA (reference sequence).